This T cell receptor beta chain derives from a study of metastatic and nonmetastatic thyroid tumors. Whole-study context: A comparison of repertoires was made across blood and tumor or nodule tissue from malignant and benign thyroid patients. Study results and limitations: As reported, TCR beta diversity in blood and tumor was significantly higher in malignant thyroid tumors than in benign nodules.

This clone was counted a few times. Its antigen is currently unknown. Original handling: A distant-metastasis classifier for papillary thyroid cancer was built using CDR3 differences across clinicopathological groups. TCRdb re-clonotyped the PCR reads through MiXCR. TCRdb's processing, not the study's, gives the V and J calls here. The table has over 40,000 clones, approximately 10% seen once; the top ten hold 20% to 25%. CDR3 size: 15 residues. V lost 1 base, J lost 2 bases, and 9 bases lay in between. Germline loops: CDR1 MNHNY, CDR2 SVGAGI (reference sequence). Patients underwent thyroid surgery, and none had received any treatment before it.

This TCR derives from a female donor with papillary thyroid cancer or a benign thyroid nodule (not recorded which). Some clones in this sample may be carry-over from other donors' samples. The sample comprised blood. The V gene is TRBV6-6, the J gene TRBJ2-1, with D uncertain. The CDR3 DNA is TGTGCCAGCAGTTACTTGGCCCTCACCTACAATGAGCAGTTCTTC. Translation: CASSYLALTYNEQFF.